A selection of T cell receptor beta chains follows, all from one sample in a study of CD8 T cells in Susac syndrome. From the immunoSEQ multiplex PCR reads, TCRdb called clonotypes with MiXCR, one entry per CDR3 protein. The sample records about 150,000 distinct CDR3 sequences, 85% to 95% being singletons. Input material: CD4+ T cells from PBMCs. The receptor set was obtained from a human donor with multiple sclerosis. Each CDR3 is given with its conserved first and last residue. Fields, in order: clone size, D gene, J gene, V gene, CDR3 DNA, CDR3 protein. D genes are given only for firm matches. Clone size is shown for a subset of rows, as once, few, many or a class of expanded clone.

clone_size: NA
d_call: TRBD1
j_call: TRBJ1-1
v_call: TRBV30
cdr3_nt: TGTGCCTGGGTCAGGGGGCCTGTAACTGAAGCTTTCTTT
cdr3_aa: CAWVRGPVTEAFF

clone_size: NA
d_call: NA
j_call: TRBJ1-6
v_call: TRBV9
cdr3_nt: TGTGCCAGCAGCCCCCGGGACGTCAAACCCAATTCACCCCTCCACTTT
cdr3_aa: CASSPRDVKPNSPLHF

clone_size: NA
d_call: NA
j_call: TRBJ1-2
v_call: TRBV6-2/TRBV6-3
cdr3_nt: TGTGCCAGCAGTCCGAGGACGGTTTCGGGCTACACCTTC
cdr3_aa: CASSPRTVSGYTF

clone_size: NA
d_call: NA
j_call: TRBJ1-3
v_call: TRBV7-2
cdr3_nt: TGTGCCAGCAGCCCTTACGGAAACACCATATATTTT
cdr3_aa: CASSPYGNTIYF

clone_size: NA
d_call: NA
j_call: TRBJ1-1
v_call: TRBV28
cdr3_nt: TGTGCCAGCAGTTCCAGGGTCCCCGGGAACACTGAAGCTTTCTTT
cdr3_aa: CASSSRVPGNTEAFF

clone_size: once
d_call: TRBD1
j_call: TRBJ1-2
v_call: TRBV29-1
cdr3_nt: TGCAGCGTCCGATCTGATCCGGACAGGGAGAACTATGGCTACACCTTC
cdr3_aa: CSVRSDPDRENYGYTF

clone_size: NA
d_call: NA
j_call: TRBJ1-1
v_call: TRBV4-1
cdr3_nt: TGCGCCAGCAGCCAATTGGCACTCATGAACACTGAAGCTTTCTTT
cdr3_aa: CASSQLALMNTEAFF

clone_size: NA
d_call: NA
j_call: TRBJ2-6
v_call: TRBV6-2/TRBV6-3
cdr3_nt: TGTGCCAGCAGCAGACAGCTCTCTGGGGCCAACGTCCTGACTTTC
cdr3_aa: CASSRQLSGANVLTF

clone_size: NA
d_call: NA
j_call: TRBJ2-1
v_call: TRBV20-1
cdr3_nt: TGCAGCGTTCGGCGGGACAGCGACAATGAGCAGTTCTTC
cdr3_aa: CSVRRDSDNEQFF

clone_size: NA
d_call: NA
j_call: TRBJ1-3
v_call: TRBV29-1
cdr3_nt: TGCAGCGTTATATTGAACTCTGGAAACACCATATATTTT
cdr3_aa: CSVILNSGNTIYF

clone_size: NA
d_call: NA
j_call: TRBJ2-1
v_call: TRBV6-5
cdr3_nt: TGTGCCAGCCGGGGGGCGCCAAATGAGCAGTTCTTC
cdr3_aa: CASRGAPNEQFF

clone_size: NA
d_call: TRBD2
j_call: TRBJ2-2
v_call: TRBV6-2/TRBV6-3
cdr3_nt: TGTGCCAGCAGTACCCGTGGACTAGCGGGGAACACCGGGGAGCTGTTTTTT
cdr3_aa: CASSTRGLAGNTGELFF

clone_size: NA
d_call: NA
j_call: TRBJ2-2
v_call: TRBV11-2
cdr3_nt: TGTGCCAGCAGCTTAGTACAGGGAGGGATCAGCGGGGAGCTGTTTTTT
cdr3_aa: CASSLVQGGISGELFF

clone_size: NA
d_call: NA
j_call: TRBJ2-2
v_call: TRBV29-1
cdr3_nt: TGCAGCGTTGCCGGGGATAGCACCGGGGAGCTGTTTTTT
cdr3_aa: CSVAGDSTGELFF

clone_size: NA
d_call: NA
j_call: TRBJ2-5
v_call: TRBV3-1
cdr3_nt: TGTGCCAGCAGCCAAGGAGTACAAATGATGGAGACCCAGTACTTC
cdr3_aa: CASSQGVQMMETQYF

clone_size: NA
d_call: NA
j_call: TRBJ2-5
v_call: TRBV6-2/TRBV6-3
cdr3_nt: TGTGCCAGCAGCCGAGGGCAGAAAGAGACCCAGTACTTC
cdr3_aa: CASSRGQKETQYF

clone_size: NA
d_call: NA
j_call: TRBJ2-1
v_call: TRBV2
cdr3_nt: TGTGCCAGCAGTCTGGTCTCCTACAATGAGCAGTTCTTC
cdr3_aa: CASSLVSYNEQFF

clone_size: NA
d_call: NA
j_call: TRBJ2-3
v_call: TRBV9
cdr3_nt: TGTGCCAGCAGCCCAGGGTCTTCCACAGATACGCAGTATTTT
cdr3_aa: CASSPGSSTDTQYF

clone_size: NA
d_call: TRBD2
j_call: TRBJ2-1
v_call: TRBV28
cdr3_nt: TGTGCCAGCAGCCGTCGGACTAGCGGGAGGGAGTACAATGAGCAGTTCTTC
cdr3_aa: CASSRRTSGREYNEQFF

clone_size: NA
d_call: NA
j_call: TRBJ2-7
v_call: TRBV7-2
cdr3_nt: TGTGCCAGCAGCGCGAGCTCCTACGAGCAGTACTTC
cdr3_aa: CASSASSYEQYF

clone_size: NA
d_call: TRBD1
j_call: TRBJ2-7
v_call: TRBV30
cdr3_nt: TGTGCCGGAAGTAACCCCGGGACAGTTTCCTACGAGCAGTACTTC
cdr3_aa: CAGSNPGTVSYEQYF

clone_size: NA
d_call: NA
j_call: TRBJ1-2
v_call: TRBV30
cdr3_nt: TGTGCCTGGGGTCGGGGGCAGTATGGCTACACCTTC
cdr3_aa: CAWGRGQYGYTF

clone_size: NA
d_call: NA
j_call: TRBJ2-7
v_call: TRBV2
cdr3_nt: TGTGCCAGCAGTGAAAGAACCACAAACTACGAGCAGTACTTC
cdr3_aa: CASSERTTNYEQYF

clone_size: NA
d_call: NA
j_call: TRBJ2-7
v_call: TRBV29-1
cdr3_nt: TGCAGCGTAGCCGGGAGTCCCTACGAGCAGTACTTC
cdr3_aa: CSVAGSPYEQYF

clone_size: NA
d_call: NA
j_call: TRBJ1-2
v_call: TRBV19
cdr3_nt: TGTGCCAGTAGTATTTTAACGTCCTATGGCTACACCTTC
cdr3_aa: CASSILTSYGYTF

clone_size: few
d_call: NA
j_call: TRBJ2-1
v_call: TRBV5-1
cdr3_nt: TGTGCCAGCAGTCTAGGGGGCAATGAGCAGTTCTTC
cdr3_aa: CASSLGGNEQFF

clone_size: NA
d_call: NA
j_call: TRBJ2-1
v_call: TRBV7-3
cdr3_nt: TGTGCCAGCAGCTTAACGGCGCGCGCCTACAATGAGCAGTTCTTC
cdr3_aa: CASSLTARAYNEQFF

clone_size: NA
d_call: NA
j_call: TRBJ2-2
v_call: TRBV24-1
cdr3_nt: TGTGCCACCGGACAAACCGGGGAGCTGTTTTTT
cdr3_aa: CATGQTGELFF

clone_size: NA
d_call: TRBD1
j_call: TRBJ1-1
v_call: TRBV7-3
cdr3_nt: TGTGCCAGCAGCCGCGCAGGGGGTCGGGACACTGAAGCTTTCTTT
cdr3_aa: CASSRAGGRDTEAFF

clone_size: NA
d_call: NA
j_call: TRBJ1-5
v_call: TRBV6-1
cdr3_nt: TGTGCCAGCAGTCCAACAGGTAATCAGCCCCAGCATTTT
cdr3_aa: CASSPTGNQPQHF